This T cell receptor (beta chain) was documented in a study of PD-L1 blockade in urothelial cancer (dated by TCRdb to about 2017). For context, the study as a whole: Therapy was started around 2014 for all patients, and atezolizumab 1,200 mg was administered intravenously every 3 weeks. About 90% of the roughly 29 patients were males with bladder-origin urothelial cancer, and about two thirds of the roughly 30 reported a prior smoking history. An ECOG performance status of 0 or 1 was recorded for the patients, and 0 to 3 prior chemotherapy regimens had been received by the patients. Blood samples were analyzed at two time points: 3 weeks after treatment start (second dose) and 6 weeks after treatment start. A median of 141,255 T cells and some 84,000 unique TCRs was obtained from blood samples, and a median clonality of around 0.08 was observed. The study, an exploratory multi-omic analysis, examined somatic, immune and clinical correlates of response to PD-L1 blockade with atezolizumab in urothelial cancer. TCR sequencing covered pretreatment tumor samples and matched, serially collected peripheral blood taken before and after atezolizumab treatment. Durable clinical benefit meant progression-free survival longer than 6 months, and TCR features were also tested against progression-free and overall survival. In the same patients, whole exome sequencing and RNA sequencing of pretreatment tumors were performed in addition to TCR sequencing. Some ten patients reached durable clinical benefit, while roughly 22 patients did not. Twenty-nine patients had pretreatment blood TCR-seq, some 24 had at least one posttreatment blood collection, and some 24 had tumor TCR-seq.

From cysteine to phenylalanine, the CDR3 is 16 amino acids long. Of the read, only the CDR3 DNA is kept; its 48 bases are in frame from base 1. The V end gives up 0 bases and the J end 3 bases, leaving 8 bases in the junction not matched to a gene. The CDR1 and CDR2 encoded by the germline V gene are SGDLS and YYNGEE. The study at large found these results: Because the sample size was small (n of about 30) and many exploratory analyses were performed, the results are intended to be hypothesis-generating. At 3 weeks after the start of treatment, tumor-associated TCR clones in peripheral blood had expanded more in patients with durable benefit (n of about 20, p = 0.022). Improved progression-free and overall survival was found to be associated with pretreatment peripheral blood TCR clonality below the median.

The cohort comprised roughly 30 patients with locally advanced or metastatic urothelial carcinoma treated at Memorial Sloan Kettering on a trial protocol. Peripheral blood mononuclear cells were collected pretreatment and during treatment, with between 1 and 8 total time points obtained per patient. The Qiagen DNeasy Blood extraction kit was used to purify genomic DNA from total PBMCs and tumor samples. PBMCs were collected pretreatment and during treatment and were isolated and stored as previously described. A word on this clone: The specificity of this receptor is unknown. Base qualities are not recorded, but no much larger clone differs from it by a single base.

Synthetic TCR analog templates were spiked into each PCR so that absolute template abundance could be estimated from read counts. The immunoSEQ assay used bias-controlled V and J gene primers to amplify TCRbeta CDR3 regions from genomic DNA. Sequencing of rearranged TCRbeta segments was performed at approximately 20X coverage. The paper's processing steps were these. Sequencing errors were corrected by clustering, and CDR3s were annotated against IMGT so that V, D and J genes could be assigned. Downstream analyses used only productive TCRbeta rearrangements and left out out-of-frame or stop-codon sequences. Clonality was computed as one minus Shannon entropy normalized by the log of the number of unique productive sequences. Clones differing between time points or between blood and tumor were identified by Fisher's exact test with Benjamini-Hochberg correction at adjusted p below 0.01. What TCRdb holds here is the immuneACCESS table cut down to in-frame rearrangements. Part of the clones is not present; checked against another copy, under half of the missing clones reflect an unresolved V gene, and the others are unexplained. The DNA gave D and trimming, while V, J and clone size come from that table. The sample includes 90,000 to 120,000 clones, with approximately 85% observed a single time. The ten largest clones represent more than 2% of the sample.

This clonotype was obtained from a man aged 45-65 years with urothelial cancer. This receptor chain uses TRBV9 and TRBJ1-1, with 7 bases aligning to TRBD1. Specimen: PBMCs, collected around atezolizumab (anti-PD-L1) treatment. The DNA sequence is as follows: TGTGCCAGCAGCGTAGGGAAGGGGGCTTTTGACACTGAAGCTTTCTTT. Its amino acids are CASSVGKGAFDTEAFF.